What follows are 3 T cell receptor beta chains derived from one specimen sequenced in a study of shared clonotypes between healthy human individuals. The protocol was immunoSEQ multiplex PCR, while the TCRdb copy is restricted to in-frame clones and leaves out a portion. The data contain about 770,000 clones, 72% of them seen just once; the ten biggest clones take up under 2%. Material: memory CD4+ T cells sorted from blood. Subset noted: CD45RA-negative fraction. The receptors derive from a woman aged 25 to 39 in good health.

This clone was recorded only once. This chain joins TRBV15 and TRBJ1-4; the D is unclear. The V and J ends lost 8 bases and 3 bases respectively, with 13 bases between them. Germline-derived CDR1 and CDR2 are LNHNV and YYDKDF (reference sequence). This CDR3 comprises 14 residues. The CDR3 spells CATSVYLANEKLFF. The CDR3 DNA sequence: TGTGCCACCTCCGTTTACCTGGCTAATGAAAAACTGTTTTTT.

The chain employs TRBV5-1 and TRBJ2-7; D is ambiguous. Per germline, CDR1 SGHRS and CDR2 YFSETQ. This CDR3 has 16 residues. Trimming removed 0 bases at V and 3 bases at J, with 16 bases between. The CDR3 region is CASSLVPPGTSYEQYF. The CDR3 coding sequence is TGCGCCAGCAGCTTGGTCCCCCCGGGCACCAGCTACGAGCAGTACTTC.

The V call is TRBV30, the J call TRBJ1-6, with D maybe TRBD1 (6 bases). V dropped 4 bases and J dropped 7 bases, with 11 bases sitting between them. CDR1 is GTSNPN and CDR2 is SVGIG in the germline V gene (reference sequence). CDR3 length: 13 residues. CDR3 nucleotide sequence: TGTGCCTGGACCCGACAGGTCAATTCACCCCTCCACTTT. Translating it yields CAWTRQVNSPLHF.